This T cell receptor (beta chain) was sequenced in a study of naive and memory T cell subsets. The CDR3 consists of 13 residues. Trimming left V 3 bases short and J 7 bases short, with 12 bases between. An oligonucleotide containing a UMI was ligated to the 3' end of TCR cDNA. Cells were not sorted; total RNA input targeted about 1 to 1000 ng. Ligated cDNA underwent four rounds of PCR with nested alpha and beta constant region primers and SP2. Each CDR3 protein is one row after TCRdb ran MiXCR on the 5' RACE reads. The sample holds roughly 30,000 distinct CDR3 sequences, 16% seen once. This clonotype was detected many times.

The sequence was obtained from a female donor in good health. This chain connects TRBV12-3 or TRBV12-4 to TRBJ1-2; D not resolved. CDR3 residues: CASSFVKVGGYTF. The CDR3 bases are TGTGCCAGCAGTTTTGTGAAGGTTGGTGGCTACACCTTC.